This paragraph covers one T cell receptor (beta chain) sequence. This clonotype was observed a few times. Its antigen has not been determined. No clone much larger than this one lies a single base away; base qualities are absent. The sample belongs to a study of regulatory T cells in long-lasting Graves disease (dated by TCRdb to the early 2020s). Background on the whole study: Newly diagnosed Graves' disease patients had taken antithyroid drugs for less than 3 months. TCR sequencing covered 13 persistent and around 20 newly diagnosed Graves' disease patients, some 33 samples in total. The study took place in China and was registered as a clinical trial. Persistent Graves' disease patients were compared with newly diagnosed Graves' disease patients by peripheral blood TCR sequencing and RNA sequencing. Study-level results and caveats: The study examined only peripheral blood because the primary lesion, thyroid tissue, could not be accessed. TRBV28, TRBJ1-2 and TRBJ2-5 were preferentially used in persistent disease, while TRBV20-1 and TRBJ2-1 were favored in newly diagnosed disease. The small sample size was acknowledged by the authors as a limitation that may reduce accuracy. Lower TCR Shannon entropy and fewer highly expanded clones were observed in persistent Graves' disease patients than in newly diagnosed patients, which suggested clonal expansion. Sequencing and analysis were limited to the TCR beta chain. Patients with persistent disease shared more public clonotypes (about 2,900) than newly diagnosed patients did (more than 900).

Based on the germline V gene, the CDR1 and CDR2 sequences are SQVTM and ANQGSEA. The CDR3 numbers 15 residues from cysteine through phenylalanine. Only the CDR3 portion is preserved as DNA: 45 bases, with reading frame beginning at the first base. V is reduced by 6 bases and J by 3 bases, leaving a spacing of 21 bases between them. The protocol used for the library was multiplex PCR. TCRdb names Illumina HiSeq 4000 as the instrument used. iRepertoire HTBI primers and Arm-PCR amplification of CDR3 regions were used to construct TCR beta libraries. Gel purification was performed on PCR products prior to sequencing. In the authors' own workflow: Gene usage analysis of CDR3 amino acid clonotypes used the approximately 62 TRBV and about 15 TRBJ segments found across samples. COPE and FqMerger were used to merge filtered high-quality paired reads into contigs. BLAST was used to align contigs to IMGT TRBV, TRBD and TRBJ reference genes, with CDR3 defined following IMGT. Highly expanded clones were defined as clonotypes with a frequency above 0.1%. Shannon entropy served as the measure of repertoire diversity, while the Gini coefficient captured V-J evenness. Clonotypes shared by more than one individual were considered public. Using fastp trimming at Q25 and MiXCR clonotype assembly, TCRdb reanalyzed the public sequencing data and kept in-frame beta chains. Identical CDR3 protein sequences are pooled into one entry, listed with their most common genes and DNA. TCRdb, not the original authors, processed these V and J calls. This sample comprises about 450,000 distinct CDR3 sequences, 16% of them detected only once. The leading ten clones occupy roughly 10% of the sample.

Sample time point, as interpreted from the label and publication: newly diagnosed GD, antithyroid drugs for less than 3 months. RNA was extracted from PBMCs in TRIzol for both TCR sequencing and RNA sequencing. The diagnosis of Graves' disease followed American Thyroid Association guidelines. Patients were recruited from an endocrinology department in Xi'an, China. Each patient gave about 10 milliliters of peripheral blood, collected in an EDTA anticoagulant tube. Ficoll Paque Plus density gradient separation was used to isolate PBMCs, and no further T cell sorting was done. An Agilent 2100 Bioanalyzer and agarose gel were used to assess RNA quality, and a NanoDrop 2000 was used to measure RNA concentration. These data are also associated with another study on T cells in Graves' hyperthyroidism and ophthalmopathy. The second paper further reports: Stable Graves' hyperthyroidism was defined as no progression to ophthalmopathy during 18 months of follow-up. The hyperthyroidism patients were between 18 and 65 years old and newly diagnosed, with a disease duration of less than 2 months. Patients with uncontrolled infections, other autoimmune diseases, pregnancy or lactation were excluded. Diagnoses were based on clinical symptoms, serum thyroxine and TRAb, thyroid ultrasound and orbital computed tomography. The TCR CDR3 was subjected to a first round of RT-PCR using the HTBI primer set and the Qiagen OneStep RT-PCR kit. Most expanded thyroid clonotypes (frequency above 0.001) were also detected in blood, a finding suggesting that blood repertoires may reflect thyroid immune responses. A 13 V-J signature model separated ophthalmopathy from stable hyperthyroidism, with just over 85% sensitivity and 81% to 83% specificity in cross-validation and 80%/75% in testing. In validation, the model predicted progression to ophthalmopathy a median of 6.5 months before onset, with roughly 68% sensitivity and roughly 79% specificity. A discovery cohort of fewer than 110 patients, about 44 with Graves' ophthalmopathy and more than 55 with stable Graves' hyperthyroidism, was used to find distinguishing TCR V-J signatures. Prospective prediction of ophthalmopathy was tested in an independent validation cohort of 18 hyperthyroidism patients and 15 to 17 patients who later progressed to ophthalmopathy. The approximately 100 discovery patients were divided at random into training and test sets in a 7:3 ratio. In addition, the study compared T-cell repertoires in thyroid tissue and in blood from several Graves' hyperthyroidism patients. Once sampling was done, hyperthyroidism patients were given methimazole at a starting dose of 30 mg daily, whereas ophthalmopathy patients were given high-dose intravenous methylprednisolone. A second multiplex PCR round built the libraries, followed by size selection and purification. The libraries were sequenced on an Illumina HiSeq2000 using paired-end 100 bp reads. SOAPnuke was used to process the raw data, throwing out any read that contained adapters or uncalled bases, had a mean Phred below 15, or lacked an exact constant-primer or identifier match. High-quality paired reads were merged using COPE v1.2.5, and each unique nucleotide sequence was defined as a clonotype. Clonotypes were aligned to IMGT TRBV, TRBD and TRBJ reference segments using MiTCR v1.1. The analysis included only V-J combinations with a frequency above 0.0001, which together covered roughly 99% of the repertoires. The TCS score was defined as the ratio of F50 (clonal expansion) to E x V (chaos), calculated using BLOSUM62-based TCRdist between CDR3 peptides within each V-J. Welch's t-statistics and random forest reduced around 520 V-J features to 10 to 15, which were used in a naive Bayes classifier (R e1071). No statistical method was used to fix the sample size in advance, and group allocation was not hidden from the investigators. The paper reports TCR Vbeta CDR3 sequencing of over 130 peripheral blood samples: 43 ophthalmopathy, roughly 80 hyperthyroidism and around 17 progressor patients.

Sequenced material: peripheral blood mononuclear cells (PBMCs), taken at new diagnosis, from a patient treated with antithyroid drugs. The chain is assembled from TRBV29-1 and TRBJ2-7, with the D segment possibly TRBD1 or TRBD2, each aligning over 6 bases. The sequence was obtained from a woman in her thirties with Graves disease. Donor details come from another sample of the same person, matched by shared clones. The DNA sequence reads TGCAGCGTCGGGGGCGGGACTCCGAACATCTACGAGCAGTACTTC. It encodes CSVGGGTPNIYEQYF.